This T cell receptor (beta chain) was sequenced for a study of graft-versus-host responses after intestinal transplantation. Turning to the study itself: Every recipient had anti-thymocyte globulin induction and 3 to 4 years of tacrolimus plus steroids. Study-wide points: Peak circulating GvH clone levels were associated with early post-transplant HvG declines. Graft-versus-host to host-versus-graft clonal ratios in allografts were high in patients with graft-donor T cell macrochimerism. The authors found GvH clones in recipient marrow, some appearing first in ileum or blood.

The J segment lost 4 bases and the V segment lost 1 base, leaving 0 bases of the junction unmatched. This CDR3 contains 14 residues. From germline, CDR1 is LNHDA and CDR2 SQIVND (reference sequence). Assay used: immunoSEQ multiplex PCR; TCRdb lists only in-frame clones, some missing. The sample comprises 80,000 to 95,000 clones, about 92% of which are singletons, and 2% to 2.5% rests with the top ten. As for this clone: Its antigen remains unknown.

The receptor was isolated from a human donor who received an intestinal transplant. The rearrangement uses TRBV19 and TRBJ2-2; TRBD1 aligns across 7 bases. The sample consisted of unstimulated CD8+ T cells sorted from spleen or lymph node cells, taken before intestinal transplant. CDR3 in amino acids: CASSIAGGTGELFF. Written as DNA, the CDR3 is TGTGCCAGTAGTATAGCAGGGGGCACCGGGGAGCTGTTTTTT.